A single sample is the source of the 19 T cell receptor beta chains below, sequenced in a study of shared clonotypes between healthy human individuals. Clones were sequenced by immunoSEQ multiplex PCR, and TCRdb holds only the in-frame ones, with some missing. The sample records roughly 200,000 clones, 66% being singletons. Sequences were obtained from memory CD4+ T cells sorted from blood. Described subset: CD45RA-negative fraction. All receptors derive from a man aged 25 to 40 in good health.

Only a few counts were recorded for this clone. This chain connects TRBV2 to TRBJ2-7, with TRBD1 identical over 10 bases. Germline loops: CDR1 SNHLY, CDR2 FYNNEI. The CDR3 is 13 residues long. Germline trimming cut 11 bases from V and 4 bases from J; bases unmatched to any gene: 8. CDR3 sequence reads: CASRDRGVYEQYF. The CDR3 DNA is TGTGCCTCCCGGGACAGGGGAGTATACGAGCAGTACTTC. Based on the CDR3 plus reference TRBV2 and TRBJ2-7, the full variable domain is EPEVTQTPSHQVTQMGQEVILRCVPISNHLYFYWYRQILGQKVEFLVSFYNNEISEKSEIFDDQFSVERPDGSNFTLKIRSTKLEDSAMYFCASRDRGVYEQYFGPGTRLTVT.

The chain carries TRBV7-9 and TRBJ1-2; D possibly corresponds to TRBD1 (5 bases). The germline CDR1 and CDR2 sequences are SEHNR and FQNEAQ (reference sequence). This CDR3 has 15 amino acids. Deletions cut 4 bases from V and 4 bases from J, with 16 bases between. The CDR3 nucleotides read TGTGCCAGCAGCTCCTCAGGTGGGGCTGGCTATGGCTACACCTTC. Its protein is CASSSSGGAGYGYTF.

This chain uses TRBV7-6 with TRBJ2-7; 9 bases are a match to TRBD1. V lost 5 bases to trimming and J lost 3 bases; unmatched junction nucleotides: 2. The CDR3 has 13 residues. Germline CDR1 and CDR2: SGHVS and FNYEAQ. The CDR3 DNA reads as TGTGCCAGCAGCAGGGACAGGGACTACGAGCAGTACTTC. Its protein is CASSRDRDYEQYF.

The chain couples TRBV5-1 to TRBJ2-3; D possibly matches TRBD1 or TRBD2 (5 bases each). The CDR3 sequence is 13 residues long. V was shortened by 4 bases and J by 4 bases, with 10 bases between the two germline ends. CDR1 and CDR2 from the germline V gene are SGHRS and YFSETQ. CDR3 region: CASSAGTSDTQYF. Written as DNA, the CDR3 is TGCGCCAGCAGCGCCGGGACCTCAGATACGCAGTATTTT. Variable domain in full (rest from reference TRBV5-1 and TRBJ2-3): KAGVTQTPRYLIKTRGQQVTLSCSPISGHRSVSWYQQTPGQGLQFLFEYFSETQRNKGNFPGRFSGRQFSNSRSEMNVSTLELGDSALYLCASSAGTSDTQYFGPGTRLTVL.

The chain is built from TRBV28 and TRBJ1-3; D gene uncertain. V was clipped by 3 bases and J by 4 bases, with 10 bases between them. Germline V CDR1 and CDR2: MDHEN, SYDVKM. This CDR3 comprises 14 residues. CDR3 loop: CASSLSGAGNTIYF. The CDR3, as DNA: TGTGCCAGCAGTTTGAGTGGTGCGGGAAACACCATATATTTT.

V gene TRBV9 combines with J gene TRBJ2-4; maybe TRBD1 (6 bases). This CDR3 is built from 19 residues. Trimming cost V 7 bases and J 0 bases, with 26 bases left between them. From germline, CDR1 is SGDLS and CDR2 YYNGEE. CDR3 nucleotides: TGTGCCAGCTCCGAAGGGGCAGGGGAAAGCTTTATAGCCAAAAACATTCAGTACTTC. This translates into CASSEGAGESFIAKNIQYF.

There are a few counts of this clone. Other nucleotide sequences from this sample produce the same CDR3. The gene calls are TRBV5-1 and TRBJ2-5; the D is unclear. The CDR3 consists of 13 residues. V lost 7 bases and J 5 bases, leaving 15 bases between the germline ends. Germline V gene data show CDR1 as SGHRS and CDR2 as YFSETQ. Here the CDR3 reads CASGVIGAETQYF. The DNA for the CDR3 is TGCGCCAGCGGGGTGATTGGTGCCGAGACCCAGTACTTC.

This rearrangement joins TRBV5-1 to TRBJ2-3; D is perhaps TRBD2 (5 bases). Deletions cut 3 bases from V and 1 base from J, with 12 bases between. The CDR3 totals 15 residues. Germline CDR1 reads SGHRS; CDR2 reads YFSETQ. The CDR3 DNA follows: TGCGCCAGCAGCTCAGAACTAGGCGGCACAGATACGCAGTATTTT. Residues: CASSSELGGTDTQYF.

This rearrangement joins TRBV28 to TRBJ2-7, with 9 positions matching TRBD2. The CDR3 is 14 amino acids. In germline, CDR1 is MDHEN, CDR2 SYDVKM. The junction had 10 bases not matched to a gene; V was cut back by 7 bases and J by 6 bases. This chain's CDR3 is CASTPQGLAGEQYF. The DNA of the CDR3 is TGTGCCAGCACTCCCCAGGGACTAGCCGGCGAGCAGTACTTC.

V and J are TRBV9 and TRBJ2-1, with TRBD2 identical over 7 bases. CDR1 and CDR2 (germline): SGDLS, YYNGEE. V trimming: 7 bases; J trimming: 1 base; junction bases outside the gene matches: 8. CDR3 length: 15 residues. This chain's CDR3 is CASSWAGVSYNEQFF. In DNA form, the CDR3 reads TGTGCCAGCTCTTGGGCGGGAGTATCCTACAATGAGCAGTTCTTC.

The chain is built from TRBV28 and TRBJ1-2; D is ambiguous. Germline-derived CDR1 and CDR2 are MDHEN and SYDVKM. CDR3 length: 14 residues. Trimming left V 10 bases short and J 6 bases short, with 21 bases between. The CDR3 DNA is TGTGCCACCCAAATTTCGATGGGAGACCATGGCTACACCTTC. Encoded protein: CATQISMGDHGYTF.

There are a few counts of this clone. V gene TRBV5-1 combines with J gene TRBJ2-1, with 7 bases aligning to TRBD2. The CDR3 runs 15 residues. The trim removed 6 bases at V and 9 bases at J, leaving 15 bases unmatched. Per germline, CDR1 SGHRS and CDR2 YFSETQ. CDR3 loop: CASTPYGGTLSEQFF. CDR3 DNA sequence: TGCGCCAGCACCCCCTACGGGGGGACGTTATCTGAGCAGTTCTTC.

The rearrangement joins TRBV7-9 to TRBJ1-1; maybe TRBD1 (6 bases). V lost 5 bases to trimming and J lost 4 bases, with 14 bases between them. This CDR3 has 14 residues. Germline assignment: CDR1 SEHNR and CDR2 FQNEAQ (reference sequence). CDR3 region: CASSTQGSGTEAFF. CDR3 sequence (DNA): TGTGCCAGCAGCACACAGGGAAGTGGCACTGAAGCTTTCTTT.

The rearrangement joins TRBV29-1 to TRBJ2-1; 12 bases map to TRBD2. This CDR3 contains 15 residues. Trimming removed 3 bases from V and 9 bases from J; junction bases left unmatched: 9. The germline V gene has CDR1 SQVTM and CDR2 ANQGSEA. CDR3: CSVDGLAGRVAEQFF. CDR3 nucleotides: TGCAGCGTTGACGGACTAGCGGGGAGAGTGGCTGAGCAGTTCTTC.

V and J are TRBV5-1 and TRBJ1-4, with D maybe TRBD1 (5 bases). The CDR3 is made up of 16 amino acids. The germline V gene has CDR1 SGHRS and CDR2 YFSETQ. Trimming removed 4 bases at V and 7 bases at J, with 20 bases between. The CDR3 DNA sequence: TGCGCCAGCAGCCTCCTGAACGGGCAGGGCGGTGAAAAACTGTTTTTT. Protein: CASSLLNGQGGEKLFF.

The chain recombines TRBV19 with TRBJ1-2, with 7 positions matching TRBD1. The CDR3 is 14 amino acids. CDR1 and CDR2 (germline): LNHDA, SQIVND (reference sequence). The ends lost 0 bases at V and 8 bases at J; junction bases unmatched: 6. CDR3 amino acids: CASSIEGTVGGYTF. CDR3 coding DNA: TGTGCCAGTAGTATAGAGGGGACAGTTGGAGGCTACACCTTC.

This clone appeared a few times. V gene TRBV5-4 combines with J gene TRBJ1-4; 8 positions agree with TRBD1. The CDR3 is 15 amino acids. J lost 11 bases, V lost 2 bases, and 11 bases had no gene match. In germline, CDR1 is SGHNT, CDR2 YYREEE (reference sequence). The CDR3 DNA is TGTGCCAGCAGCTTAAAAGGACAGGGAGGGAGTAAACTGTTTTTT. Protein sequence: CASSLKGQGGSKLFF.

The genes are TRBV7-2 and TRBJ1-4, with D perhaps TRBD1 (6 bases). Germline CDR1 reads SGHTA; CDR2 reads FQGNSA. CDR3 size: 14 residues. The ends were cut back, 3 bases at V and 8 bases at J, with 13 bases in the middle. The DNA of the CDR3 is TGTGCCAGCAGCTTGGGGGCGACACCCGAAAAACTGTTTTTT. Residues: CASSLGATPEKLFF.

The chain recombines TRBV7-8 with TRBJ2-7; D possibly corresponds to TRBD1 (5 bases). V was trimmed by 5 bases and J by 3 bases, leaving 17 bases between them. The CDR3 runs 15 residues. Germline V gives CDR1 SGHVS, CDR2 FQNEAQ. The CDR3, as DNA: TGTGCCAGCAGCCGTACCGACCCAGGGAACTACGAGCAGTACTTC. Translating it yields CASSRTDPGNYEQYF. The entire variable domain, with the rest obtained from reference TRBV7-8 and TRBJ2-7, is as follows: GAGVSQSPRYKVAKRGQDVALRCDPISGHVSLFWYQQALGQGPEFLTYFQNEAQLDKSGLPSDRFFAERPEGSVSTLKIQRTQQEDSAVYLCASSRTDPGNYEQYFGPGTRLTVT.